The source of this T cell receptor beta chain is a study of neurological immune-mediated disorders. Study conclusions and caveats: Expanded clones shared no identical CDR3 amino acid sequences across subjects, which suggested private TCR-beta repertoires in all groups.

Germline lookup yields CDR1 MDHEN and CDR2 SYDVKM. The CDR3 spans 11 residues. A single record per CDR3 protein comes from TCRdb applying MiXCR to the 5' RACE reads. The repertoire consists of more than 70,000 distinct CDR3 sequences, with 10% occurring once and the leading ten covering 1.8%. This clonotype was detected many times. Antigen: not known. The sample was PBMCs. The receptor comes from a middle-aged man in good health. The chain couples TRBV28 to TRBJ1-1; no firm D call. The CDR3 protein is CGVLTNTEAFF. The DNA of the CDR3 is TGTGGGGTACTGACGAACACTGAAGCTTTCTTT.